The rows below give T cell receptor beta chains drawn from one sample of a study of tumor-infiltrating lymphocytes in primary liver carcinoma. Each CDR3 protein is one row after TCRdb ran MiXCR on the multiplex PCR reads. The sample includes 190,000 or so distinct CDR3 sequences, almost 65% seen only once; the top ten take around 7.1%. Sequenced sample: peripheral blood. Every receptor here comes from an older woman with primary liver carcinoma and hepatitis B virus infection. CDR3s include the opening cysteine and the closing phenylalanine or tryptophan. D genes are given only for firm matches. The size entry is marked missing in some rows and otherwise reads once, few, many or a size class.

abundance: .; v_gene: TRBV11-2; len: 17; d_gene: .; j_gene: TRBJ2-1; CDR3nt: TGTGCCAGCAGCTTAGCGGGAAGAGGGGTCTTTTACAATGAGCAGCTCTTC; CDR3aa: CASSLAGRGVFYNEQLF
abundance: .; v_gene: TRBV11-3; len: 20; d_gene: TRBD2; j_gene: TRBJ2-1; CDR3nt: TGCGCCAGCAACCTTAATCCTGTAGCGGGAGTAAAGGGTACCTACAATGAGCAGTTCTTC; CDR3aa: CASNLNPVAGVKGTYNEQFF
abundance: few; v_gene: TRBV29-1; len: 14; d_gene: .; j_gene: TRBJ2-5; CDR3nt: TGCAGCGTTGCGGATGGGGCCCGTCAGGAGACCCAGTACTTC; CDR3aa: CSVADGARQETQYF
abundance: many; v_gene: TRBV6-5; len: 14; d_gene: .; j_gene: TRBJ2-3; CDR3nt: TGTGCCAGCAGTTATGTGTCCGGCACAGATACGCAGTATTTT; CDR3aa: CASSYVSGTDTQYF
abundance: once; v_gene: TRBV11-2; len: 14; d_gene: TRBD2; j_gene: TRBJ2-7; CDR3nt: TGTACCAGCAGCTCCAGCGGGAGGCCCTACGAGCAGTACTTC; CDR3aa: CTSSSSGRPYEQYF
abundance: .; v_gene: TRBV29-1; len: 13; d_gene: TRBD1; j_gene: TRBJ1-1; CDR3nt: TGCAGCGTGCTGTCAGGGGGTGGCACTGAAGCTTTCTTT; CDR3aa: CSVLSGGGTEAFF
abundance: .; v_gene: TRBV12-3/TRBV12-4; len: 19; d_gene: .; j_gene: TRBJ2-4; CDR3nt: TGTGCCAGCAGTTTGTTTCTGGGTTGGGGGGGCGTCGGCAAAAACATTCAGTACTTC; CDR3aa: CASSLFLGWGGVGKNIQYF
abundance: few; v_gene: TRBV12-3/TRBV12-4; len: 16; d_gene: .; j_gene: TRBJ2-2; CDR3nt: TGTGCCAGCAGCCCGGTCCAGGCGGGGAACACCGGGGAGCTGTTTTTT; CDR3aa: CASSPVQAGNTGELFF
abundance: .; v_gene: TRBV4-1; len: 13; d_gene: .; j_gene: TRBJ2-1; CDR3nt: TGCGCCAGCAGCCAAGGCTGGGAGTGTGCGGAATTCTTC; CDR3aa: CASSQGWECAEFF
abundance: .; v_gene: TRBV6-5; len: 14; d_gene: TRBD1; j_gene: TRBJ1-2; CDR3nt: TGTGCCAGCAGCGTAAGACAGGGGCGGTATGGCTACATCTTC; CDR3aa: CASSVRQGRYGYIF
abundance: .; v_gene: TRBV6-1; len: 15; d_gene: TRBD2; j_gene: TRBJ2-3; CDR3nt: TGTGCCAGCAGTAACCGAGGCGGGAGGGCAGATACGCAGTATTTT; CDR3aa: CASSNRGGRADTQYF
abundance: .; v_gene: TRBV28; len: 16; d_gene: TRBD2; j_gene: TRBJ2-2; CDR3nt: TGTGCCAGCAGCCTTGAGCGGGAGAGGAACACCGGGGAGCTGTTTTTT; CDR3aa: CASSLERERNTGELFF
abundance: .; v_gene: TRBV5-6; len: 15; d_gene: .; j_gene: TRBJ2-6; CDR3nt: TGTGCCAGCAGGAAGTACGTTTCTGGGGCCAACGTCCTGACTTTC; CDR3aa: CASRKYVSGANVLTF
abundance: many; v_gene: TRBV6-1; len: 15; d_gene: .; j_gene: TRBJ1-4; CDR3nt: TGTGCCAGCAGTGACCCGGTGGGGGCTAATGAAAAACTGTTTTTT; CDR3aa: CASSDPVGANEKLFF
abundance: many; v_gene: TRBV4-1; len: 15; d_gene: TRBD2; j_gene: TRBJ2-7; CDR3nt: TGCGCCAGCAGCCCGGGGACTAGCGGGAGATACGAGCAGTACTTC; CDR3aa: CASSPGTSGRYEQYF
abundance: many; v_gene: TRBV6-1; len: 15; d_gene: TRBD2; j_gene: TRBJ2-3; CDR3nt: TGTGCCAGCACGATGGTTAGCGGGGTTACAGATACGCAGTATTTT; CDR3aa: CASTMVSGVTDTQYF
abundance: few; v_gene: TRBV5-1; len: 16; d_gene: TRBD2; j_gene: TRBJ2-5; CDR3nt: TGCGCCAGCAGCTGGGCCGGGACTAGCCCCCAAGAGACCCAGTACTTC; CDR3aa: CASSWAGTSPQETQYF
abundance: .; v_gene: TRBV11-1; len: 16; d_gene: .; j_gene: TRBJ2-1; CDR3nt: TGTGCCAGCAGGCAAAGTAGCGGAAGGGTAGGCAATGAGCAGTTCTTC; CDR3aa: CASRQSSGRVGNEQFF
abundance: few; v_gene: TRBV6-5; len: 11; d_gene: .; j_gene: TRBJ1-1; CDR3nt: TGTGCCAGCAGACGCAAGAAGGGAGCTTTCTTT; CDR3aa: CASRRKKGAFF
abundance: many; v_gene: TRBV5-4; len: 12; d_gene: .; j_gene: TRBJ2-2; CDR3nt: TGTGCCAGCAGCCGGCCCACCGGGGAGCTGTTTTTT; CDR3aa: CASSRPTGELFF
abundance: .; v_gene: TRBV11-3; len: 14; d_gene: .; j_gene: TRBJ2-3; CDR3nt: TGTGCCAATAGCTTAGCGGTTCCCACAGATACGCAGTATTTT; CDR3aa: CANSLAVPTDTQYF
abundance: .; v_gene: TRBV5-5; len: 15; d_gene: TRBD1; j_gene: TRBJ1-6; CDR3nt: TGTGCCAGCAGCAACACCGGGACAGGAAATTCACCCCTCCACTTT; CDR3aa: CASSNTGTGNSPLHF
abundance: .; v_gene: TRBV20-1; len: 13; d_gene: .; j_gene: TRBJ2-7; CDR3nt: TGCAGTGCTAGAAATAGCGGCACCTACGAGCAGTACTTC; CDR3aa: CSARNSGTYEQYF
abundance: many; v_gene: TRBV5-4; len: 17; d_gene: TRBD2; j_gene: TRBJ2-5; CDR3nt: TGTGCCAGCCGGAACACTTTAGCGGGAGGGGGGTTGGAGACCCAGTACTTC; CDR3aa: CASRNTLAGGGLETQYF
abundance: once; v_gene: TRBV11-1; len: 15; d_gene: TRBD2; j_gene: TRBJ2-3; CDR3nt: TGTGCCAGCAGCTTAGAACGGACTAGCGGGGATACGCAGTATTTT; CDR3aa: CASSLERTSGDTQYF
abundance: .; v_gene: TRBV7-8; len: 15; d_gene: .; j_gene: TRBJ2-7; CDR3nt: TGTGCCAGCAGCTTAGGGGCGGGAATCGGGTACGAGCAGTACTTC; CDR3aa: CASSLGAGIGYEQYF
abundance: .; v_gene: TRBV5-1; len: 14; d_gene: TRBD1; j_gene: TRBJ2-1; CDR3nt: TGCGCCAGCGGCCGGGACAGTATATCACGAGAGCAGTTCTTC; CDR3aa: CASGRDSISREQFF
abundance: .; v_gene: TRBV18; len: 16; d_gene: .; j_gene: TRBJ2-5; CDR3nt: TGTGGCAGCTCACTCGACATGGTGTTACGACAAGAGACCCAGTACTTC; CDR3aa: CGSSLDMVLRQETQYF
abundance: few; v_gene: TRBV10-3; len: 12; d_gene: .; j_gene: TRBJ2-7; CDR3nt: TGTGCCATCAGTGAGTCGGTCCGCGAGCAGTACTTC; CDR3aa: CAISESVREQYF
abundance: .; v_gene: TRBV11-2; len: 14; d_gene: .; j_gene: TRBJ1-4; CDR3nt: TGTGCCTGTGTCGAGGGGGCAACTAATGAAAAACTGTTTTTT; CDR3aa: CACVEGATNEKLFF
abundance: .; v_gene: TRBV30; len: 13; d_gene: TRBD1; j_gene: TRBJ1-2; CDR3nt: TGTGCCTGGGAACAGGGGGCGCAGAATGGCTGCACCTTC; CDR3aa: CAWEQGAQNGCTF
abundance: many; v_gene: TRBV6-6; len: 16; d_gene: TRBD1; j_gene: TRBJ1-4; CDR3nt: TGTGCCAGCAGTCGTACAGGGGGCACTAGTAATGAAAAACTGTTTTTT; CDR3aa: CASSRTGGTSNEKLFF
abundance: .; v_gene: TRBV6-1; len: 13; d_gene: TRBD1; j_gene: TRBJ2-2; CDR3nt: TGTGCCGGCAGGCTGACAGGGGCCGGGGAGCTGTTTTTT; CDR3aa: CAGRLTGAGELFF
abundance: .; v_gene: TRBV29-1; len: 14; d_gene: .; j_gene: TRBJ2-2; CDR3nt: TGCAGCGCCGCTCGGGGGCCCCGCCACGGGGAGCTGTTTTTT; CDR3aa: CSAARGPRHGELFF
abundance: .; v_gene: TRBV5-4; len: 16; d_gene: TRBD1; j_gene: TRBJ2-5; CDR3nt: TGTGCCAGCAGCTTGGTGGGGACAGGGGGGAAAGGGACCCAGTACTTC; CDR3aa: CASSLVGTGGKGTQYF
abundance: few; v_gene: TRBV28; len: 16; d_gene: .; j_gene: TRBJ1-1; CDR3nt: TGTGCCAGCAGCCTGGCGGGCGGGGGCTTGTACACTGAAGCTTTCTTT; CDR3aa: CASSLAGGGLYTEAFF
abundance: .; v_gene: TRBV11-2; len: 15; d_gene: .; j_gene: TRBJ2-1; CDR3nt: TGTACCAGTAGCTTAGGAAGAACAGCCTACAGTGAGCAGTTCTTC; CDR3aa: CTSSLGRTAYSEQFF
abundance: few; v_gene: TRBV5-1; len: 14; d_gene: .; j_gene: TRBJ1-2; CDR3nt: TGCGCCAGTAGCTTGGGCTCGCTAGGGGATGGCTACACCTTC; CDR3aa: CASSLGSLGDGYTF